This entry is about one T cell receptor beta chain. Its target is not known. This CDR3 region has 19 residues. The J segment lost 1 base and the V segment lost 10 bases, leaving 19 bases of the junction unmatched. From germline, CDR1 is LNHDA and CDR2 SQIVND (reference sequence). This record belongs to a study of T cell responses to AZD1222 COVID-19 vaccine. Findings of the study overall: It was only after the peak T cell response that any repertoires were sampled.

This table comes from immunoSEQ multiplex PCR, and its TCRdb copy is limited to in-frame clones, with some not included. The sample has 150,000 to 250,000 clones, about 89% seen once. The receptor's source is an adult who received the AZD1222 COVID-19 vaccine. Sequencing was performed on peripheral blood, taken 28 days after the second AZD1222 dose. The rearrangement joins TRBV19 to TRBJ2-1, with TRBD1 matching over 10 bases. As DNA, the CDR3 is TGTGCCACTCGCCGCGGGACAGGGGACTCAAGACCTTCCTACAATGAGCAGTTCTTC. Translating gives CATRRGTGDSRPSYNEQFF. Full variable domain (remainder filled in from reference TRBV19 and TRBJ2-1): DGGITQSPKYLFRKEGQNVTLSCEQNLNHDAMYWYRQDPGQGLRLIYYSQIVNDFQKGDIAEGYSVSREKKESFPLTVTSAQKNPTAFYLCATRRGTGDSRPSYNEQFFGPGTRLTVL.